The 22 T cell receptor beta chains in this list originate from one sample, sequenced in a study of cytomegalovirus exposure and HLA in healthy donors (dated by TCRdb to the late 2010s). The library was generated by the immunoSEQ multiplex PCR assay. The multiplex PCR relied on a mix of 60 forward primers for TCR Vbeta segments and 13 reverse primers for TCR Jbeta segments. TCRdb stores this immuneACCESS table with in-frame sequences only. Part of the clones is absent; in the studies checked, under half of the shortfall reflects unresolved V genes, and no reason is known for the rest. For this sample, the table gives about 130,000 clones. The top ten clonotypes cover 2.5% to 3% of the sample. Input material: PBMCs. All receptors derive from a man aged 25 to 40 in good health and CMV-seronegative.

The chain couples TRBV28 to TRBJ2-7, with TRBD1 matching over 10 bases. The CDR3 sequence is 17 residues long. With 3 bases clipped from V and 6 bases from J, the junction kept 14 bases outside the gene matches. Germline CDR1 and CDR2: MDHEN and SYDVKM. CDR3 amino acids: CASSFTSEGTGAGEQYF. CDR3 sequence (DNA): TGTGCCAGCAGTTTCACCTCAGAAGGGACAGGGGCTGGCGAGCAGTACTTC.

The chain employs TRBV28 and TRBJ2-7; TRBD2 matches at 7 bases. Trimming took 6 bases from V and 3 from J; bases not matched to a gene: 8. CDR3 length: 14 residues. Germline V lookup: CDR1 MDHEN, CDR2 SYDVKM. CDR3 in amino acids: CASRPGGLIYEQYF. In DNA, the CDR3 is TGTGCCAGCAGACCGGGAGGACTTATCTACGAGCAGTACTTC.

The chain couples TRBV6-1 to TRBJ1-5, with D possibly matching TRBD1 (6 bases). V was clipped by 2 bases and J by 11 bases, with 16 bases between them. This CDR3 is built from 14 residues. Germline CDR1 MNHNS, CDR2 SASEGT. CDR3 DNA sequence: TGTGCCAGCAGTGAAATGGGGGGGGCGCGGTCCCAGCATTTT. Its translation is CASSEMGGARSQHF.

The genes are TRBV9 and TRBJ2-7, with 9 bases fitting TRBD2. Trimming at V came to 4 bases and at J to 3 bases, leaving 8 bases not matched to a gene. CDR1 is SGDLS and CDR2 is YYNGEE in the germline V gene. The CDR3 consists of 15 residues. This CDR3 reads CASSPELAGHYEQYF. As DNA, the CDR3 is TGTGCCAGCAGCCCCGAACTAGCGGGCCACTACGAGCAGTACTTC.

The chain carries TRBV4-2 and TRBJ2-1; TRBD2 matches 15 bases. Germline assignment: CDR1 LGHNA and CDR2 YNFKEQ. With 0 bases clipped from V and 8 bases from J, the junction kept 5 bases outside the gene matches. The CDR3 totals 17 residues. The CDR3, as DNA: TGTGCCAGCAGCCAAGATTTCGGGACTAGCGGGAGGTATGAGCAGTTCTTC. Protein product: CASSQDFGTSGRYEQFF.

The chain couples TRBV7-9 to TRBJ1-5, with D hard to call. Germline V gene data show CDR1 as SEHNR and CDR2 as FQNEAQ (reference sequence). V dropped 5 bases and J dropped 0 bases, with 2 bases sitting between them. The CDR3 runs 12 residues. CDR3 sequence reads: CASSRSNQPQHF. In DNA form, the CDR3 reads TGTGCCAGCAGCCGTAGCAATCAGCCCCAGCATTTT.

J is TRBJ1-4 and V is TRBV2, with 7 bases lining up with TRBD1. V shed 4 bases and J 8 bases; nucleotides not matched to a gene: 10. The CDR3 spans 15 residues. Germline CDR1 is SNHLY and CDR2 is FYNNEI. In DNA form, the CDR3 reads TGTGCCAGCAGTGGGAAGGAACAGGGGAGGGAAAAACTGTTTTTT. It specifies CASSGKEQGREKLFF.

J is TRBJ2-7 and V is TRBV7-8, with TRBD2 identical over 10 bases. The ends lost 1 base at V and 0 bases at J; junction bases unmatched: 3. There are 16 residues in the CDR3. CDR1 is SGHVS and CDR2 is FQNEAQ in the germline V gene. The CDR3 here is CASSLGAGGSSYEQYF. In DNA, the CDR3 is TGTGCCAGCAGCTTAGGAGCGGGAGGGAGCTCCTACGAGCAGTACTTC.

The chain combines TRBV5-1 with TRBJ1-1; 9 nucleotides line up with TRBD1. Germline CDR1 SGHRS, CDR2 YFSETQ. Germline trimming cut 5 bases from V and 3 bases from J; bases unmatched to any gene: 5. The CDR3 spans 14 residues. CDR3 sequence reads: CASRSTGGDTEAFF. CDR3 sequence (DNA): TGCGCCAGCAGGTCGACAGGGGGTGACACTGAAGCTTTCTTT.

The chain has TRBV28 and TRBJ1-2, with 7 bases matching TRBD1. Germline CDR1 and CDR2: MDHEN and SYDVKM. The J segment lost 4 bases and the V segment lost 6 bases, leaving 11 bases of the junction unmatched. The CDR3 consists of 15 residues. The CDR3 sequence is CASSEKGAGSYGYTF. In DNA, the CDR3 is TGTGCCAGCAGCGAAAAGGGGGCAGGGAGCTATGGCTACACCTTC.

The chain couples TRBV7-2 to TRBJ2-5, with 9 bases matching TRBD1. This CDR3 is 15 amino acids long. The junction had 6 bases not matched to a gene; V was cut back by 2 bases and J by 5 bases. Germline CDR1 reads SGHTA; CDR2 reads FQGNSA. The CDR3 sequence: CASSLNRGTGETQYF. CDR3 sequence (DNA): TGTGCCAGCAGCTTAAACCGTGGGACAGGGGAGACCCAGTACTTC.

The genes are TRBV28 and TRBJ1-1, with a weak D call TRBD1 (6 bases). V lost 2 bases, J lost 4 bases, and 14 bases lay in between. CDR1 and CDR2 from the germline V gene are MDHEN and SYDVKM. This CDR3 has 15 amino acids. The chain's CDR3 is CASSLPLGGGTEAFF. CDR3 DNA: TGTGCCAGCAGTTTACCCCTAGGGGGGGGCACTGAAGCTTTCTTT.

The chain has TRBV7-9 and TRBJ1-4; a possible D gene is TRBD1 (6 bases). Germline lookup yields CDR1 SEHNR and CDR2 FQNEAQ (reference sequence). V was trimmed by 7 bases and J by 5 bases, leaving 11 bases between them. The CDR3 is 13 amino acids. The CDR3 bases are TGTGCCAGCAACAGGGCGTTCAATGAAAAACTGTTTTTT. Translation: CASNRAFNEKLFF.

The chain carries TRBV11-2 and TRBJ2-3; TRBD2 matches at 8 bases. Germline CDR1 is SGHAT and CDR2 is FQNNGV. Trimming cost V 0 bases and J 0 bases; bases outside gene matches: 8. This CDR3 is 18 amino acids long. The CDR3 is CASSLDLLAGSSTDTQYF. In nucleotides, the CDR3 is TGTGCCAGCAGCTTAGACCTATTAGCGGGAAGTAGCACAGATACGCAGTATTTT.

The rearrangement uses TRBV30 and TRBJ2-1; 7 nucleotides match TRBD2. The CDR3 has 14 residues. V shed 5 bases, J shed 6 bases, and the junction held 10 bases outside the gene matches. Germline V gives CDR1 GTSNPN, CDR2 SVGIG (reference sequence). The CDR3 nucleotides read TGTGCCTGGTGGAGAGCGGGATTAGGCAATGAGCAGTTCTTC. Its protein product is CAWWRAGLGNEQFF.

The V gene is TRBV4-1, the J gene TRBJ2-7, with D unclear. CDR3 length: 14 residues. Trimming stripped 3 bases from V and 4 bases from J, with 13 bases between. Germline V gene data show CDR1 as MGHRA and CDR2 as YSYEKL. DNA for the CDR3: TGCGCCAGCAGCCACCACATGCGAGGATACGAGCAGTACTTC. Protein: CASSHHMRGYEQYF.

The chain's CDR3 is CASSSTSGLVLEQYF. CDR3 DNA sequence: TGCGCCAGCAGCTCGACCTCGGGACTAGTCCTTGAGCAGTATTTT. The chain is built from TRBV5-1 and TRBJ2-3, with 8 bases identical to TRBD2. Losses at the gene ends were 3 bases for V and 11 bases for J; bases not matched to a gene: 14. The CDR3 is 15 amino acids. Germline-derived CDR1 and CDR2 are SGHRS and YFSETQ.

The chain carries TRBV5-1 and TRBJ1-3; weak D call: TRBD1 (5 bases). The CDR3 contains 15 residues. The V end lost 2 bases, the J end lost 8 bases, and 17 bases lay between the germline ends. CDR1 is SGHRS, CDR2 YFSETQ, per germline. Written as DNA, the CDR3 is TGCGCCAGCAGCTTAAGCGGGACGAGGGAACACACCATATATTTT. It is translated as CASSLSGTREHTIYF.

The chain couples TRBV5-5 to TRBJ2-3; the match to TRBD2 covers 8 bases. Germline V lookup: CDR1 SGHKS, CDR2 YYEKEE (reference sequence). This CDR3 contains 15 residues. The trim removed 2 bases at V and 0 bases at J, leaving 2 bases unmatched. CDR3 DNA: TGTGCCAGCAGCTTAGGCGGGAGGAGCACAGATACGCAGTATTTT. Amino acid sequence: CASSLGGRSTDTQYF.

CDR3 protein: CATSREGGLQEKLFF. In nucleotides, the CDR3 is TGTGCCACCAGCAGAGAGGGGGGGTTGCAAGAAAAACTGTTTTTT. The chain combines TRBV15 with TRBJ1-4, with a tentative D call TRBD1 (5 bases). Germline CDR1 and CDR2: LNHNV and YYDKDF (reference sequence). The CDR3 length is 15 residues. V was cut by 0 bases and J by 8 bases, with 13 bases left in between.

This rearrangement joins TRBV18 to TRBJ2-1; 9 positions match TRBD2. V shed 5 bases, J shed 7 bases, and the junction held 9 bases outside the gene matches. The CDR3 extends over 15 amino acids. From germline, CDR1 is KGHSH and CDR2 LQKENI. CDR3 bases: TGTGCCAGCTCAAGGACTAGCGCCAAAGGAAATGAGCAGTTCTTC. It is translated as CASSRTSAKGNEQFF.

This CDR3 is CASSPGTSGRSDTQYF. CDR3 nucleotide sequence: TGTGCCAGCAGCCCTGGGACTAGCGGGAGGTCAGATACGCAGTATTTT. The V call is TRBV2, the J call TRBJ2-3; TRBD2 agrees at 15 bases. The CDR3 consists of 16 residues. The germline gives CDR1 SNHLY, CDR2 FYNNEI. J gave up 4 bases and V 6 bases, and 5 bases lay outside the gene matches.